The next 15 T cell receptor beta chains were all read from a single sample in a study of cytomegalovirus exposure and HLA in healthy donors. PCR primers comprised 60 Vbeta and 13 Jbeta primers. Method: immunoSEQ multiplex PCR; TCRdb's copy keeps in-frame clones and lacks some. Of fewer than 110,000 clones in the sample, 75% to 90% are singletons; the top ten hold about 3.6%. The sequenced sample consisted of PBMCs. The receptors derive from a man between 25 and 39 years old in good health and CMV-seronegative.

The CDR3 nucleotides read TGTGCCTGGAGTCAGGGGTTGAGCAATCAGCCCCAGCATTTT. Residues: CAWSQGLSNQPQHF. This chain connects TRBV30 to TRBJ1-5, with D maybe TRBD1 (6 bases). The V end was cut by 2 bases, the J end by 1 base, with 9 bases between. This CDR3 comprises 14 residues. Germline-derived CDR1 and CDR2 are GTSNPN and SVGIG (reference sequence).

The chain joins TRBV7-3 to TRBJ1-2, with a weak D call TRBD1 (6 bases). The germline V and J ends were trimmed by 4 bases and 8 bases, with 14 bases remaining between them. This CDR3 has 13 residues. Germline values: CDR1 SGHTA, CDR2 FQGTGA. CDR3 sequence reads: CASSSLPGDGYTF. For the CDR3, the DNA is TGTGCCAGCAGCTCCCTGCCAGGGGACGGCTACACCTTC.

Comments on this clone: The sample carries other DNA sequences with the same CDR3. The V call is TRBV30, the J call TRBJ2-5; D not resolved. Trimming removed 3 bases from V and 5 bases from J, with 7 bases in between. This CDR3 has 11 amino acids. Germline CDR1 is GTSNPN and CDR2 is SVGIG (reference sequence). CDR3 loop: CAWSPRETQYF. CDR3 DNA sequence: TGTGCCTGGAGCCCCAGGGAGACCCAGTACTTC.

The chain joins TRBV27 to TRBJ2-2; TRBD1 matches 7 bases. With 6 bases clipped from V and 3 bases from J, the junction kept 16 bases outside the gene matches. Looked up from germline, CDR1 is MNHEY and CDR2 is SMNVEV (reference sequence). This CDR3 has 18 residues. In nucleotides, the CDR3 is TGTGCCAGCAGCCTATTACCTAGACAGGGCCTGGACACCGGGGAGCTGTTTTTT. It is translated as CASSLLPRQGLDTGELFF.

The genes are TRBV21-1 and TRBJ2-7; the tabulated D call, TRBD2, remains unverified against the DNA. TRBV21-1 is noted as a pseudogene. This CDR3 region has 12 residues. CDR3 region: CASSWTFGEQYF. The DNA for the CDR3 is TGTGCCAGCAGCTGGACTTTTGGCGAGCAGTACTTC.

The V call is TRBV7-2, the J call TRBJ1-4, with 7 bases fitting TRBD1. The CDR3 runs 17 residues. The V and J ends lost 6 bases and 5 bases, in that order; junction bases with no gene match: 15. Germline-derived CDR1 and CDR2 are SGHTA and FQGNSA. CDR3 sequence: CASSPPDPGQWNEKLFF. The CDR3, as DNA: TGTGCCAGCAGTCCACCCGACCCGGGACAGTGGAATGAAAAACTGTTTTTT.

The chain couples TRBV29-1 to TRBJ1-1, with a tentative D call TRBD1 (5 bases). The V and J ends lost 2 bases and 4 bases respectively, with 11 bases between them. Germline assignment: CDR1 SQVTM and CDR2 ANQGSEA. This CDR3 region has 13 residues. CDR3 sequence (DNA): TGCAGCGTTGAACGGCCTAGGGGCACTGAAGCTTTCTTT. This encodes CSVERPRGTEAFF.

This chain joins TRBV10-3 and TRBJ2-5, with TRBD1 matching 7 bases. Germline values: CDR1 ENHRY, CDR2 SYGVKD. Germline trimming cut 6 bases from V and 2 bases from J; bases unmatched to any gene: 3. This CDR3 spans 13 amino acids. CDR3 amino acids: CAIRGQSQETQYF. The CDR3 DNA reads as TGTGCCATCAGGGGACAGAGTCAAGAGACCCAGTACTTC.

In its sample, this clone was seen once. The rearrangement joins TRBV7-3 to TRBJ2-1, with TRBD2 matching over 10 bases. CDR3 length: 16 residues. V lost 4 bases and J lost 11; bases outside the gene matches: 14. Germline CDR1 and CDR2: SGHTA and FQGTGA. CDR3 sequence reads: CASSSVPSGGGQQQFF. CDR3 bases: TGTGCCAGCAGCTCCGTCCCTAGCGGGGGAGGTCAACAGCAGTTCTTC.

CDR3 DNA sequence: TGTGCCAGCAGGACAGGGTACACTGAAGCTTTCTTT. This translates into CASRTGYTEAFF. The rearrangement links TRBV6-5 to TRBJ1-1; 7 positions match TRBD1. The CDR3 consists of 12 residues. V gave up 6 bases and J gave up 3 bases; unmatched junction bases: 1. Germline values: CDR1 MNHEY, CDR2 SVGAGI.

CDR3 DNA sequence: TGTGCCAGCAGCTATGGGACAGGAATATCATACGAGCAGTACTTC. It translates to CASSYGTGISYEQYF. The gene calls are TRBV5-6 and TRBJ2-7, with 8 bases aligning to TRBD1. The length of the CDR3 is 15 residues. Losses at the gene ends were 3 bases for V and 4 bases for J; bases not matched to a gene: 9. Looked up from germline, CDR1 is SGHDT and CDR2 is YYEEEE.

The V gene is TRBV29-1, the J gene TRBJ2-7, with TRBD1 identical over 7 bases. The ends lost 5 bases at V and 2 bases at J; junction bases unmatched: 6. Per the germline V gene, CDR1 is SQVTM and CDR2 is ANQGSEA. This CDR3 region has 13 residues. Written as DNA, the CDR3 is TGCAGCGTTCGGACAGGACCAGCCTACGAGCAGTACTTC. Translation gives CSVRTGPAYEQYF.

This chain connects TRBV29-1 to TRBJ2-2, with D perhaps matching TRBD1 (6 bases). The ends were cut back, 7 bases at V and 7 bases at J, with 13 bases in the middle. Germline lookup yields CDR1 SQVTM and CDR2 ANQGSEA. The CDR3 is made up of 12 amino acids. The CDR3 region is CSGETGFGELFF. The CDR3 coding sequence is TGCAGCGGGGAGACAGGCTTCGGGGAGCTGTTTTTT.

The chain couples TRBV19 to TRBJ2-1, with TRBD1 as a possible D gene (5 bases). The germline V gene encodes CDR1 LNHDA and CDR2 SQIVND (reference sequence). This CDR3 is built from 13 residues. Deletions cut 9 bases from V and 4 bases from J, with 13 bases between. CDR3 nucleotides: TGTGCCAGCAAGGGTAGGGGTTACAATGAGCAGTTCTTC. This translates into CASKGRGYNEQFF.

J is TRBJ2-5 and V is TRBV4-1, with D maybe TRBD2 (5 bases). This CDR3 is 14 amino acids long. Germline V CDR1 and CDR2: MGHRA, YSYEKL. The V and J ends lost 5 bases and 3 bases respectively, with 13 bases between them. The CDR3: CASSDLPGKETQYF. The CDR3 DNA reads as TGCGCCAGCAGCGACCTCCCCGGGAAAGAGACCCAGTACTTC.